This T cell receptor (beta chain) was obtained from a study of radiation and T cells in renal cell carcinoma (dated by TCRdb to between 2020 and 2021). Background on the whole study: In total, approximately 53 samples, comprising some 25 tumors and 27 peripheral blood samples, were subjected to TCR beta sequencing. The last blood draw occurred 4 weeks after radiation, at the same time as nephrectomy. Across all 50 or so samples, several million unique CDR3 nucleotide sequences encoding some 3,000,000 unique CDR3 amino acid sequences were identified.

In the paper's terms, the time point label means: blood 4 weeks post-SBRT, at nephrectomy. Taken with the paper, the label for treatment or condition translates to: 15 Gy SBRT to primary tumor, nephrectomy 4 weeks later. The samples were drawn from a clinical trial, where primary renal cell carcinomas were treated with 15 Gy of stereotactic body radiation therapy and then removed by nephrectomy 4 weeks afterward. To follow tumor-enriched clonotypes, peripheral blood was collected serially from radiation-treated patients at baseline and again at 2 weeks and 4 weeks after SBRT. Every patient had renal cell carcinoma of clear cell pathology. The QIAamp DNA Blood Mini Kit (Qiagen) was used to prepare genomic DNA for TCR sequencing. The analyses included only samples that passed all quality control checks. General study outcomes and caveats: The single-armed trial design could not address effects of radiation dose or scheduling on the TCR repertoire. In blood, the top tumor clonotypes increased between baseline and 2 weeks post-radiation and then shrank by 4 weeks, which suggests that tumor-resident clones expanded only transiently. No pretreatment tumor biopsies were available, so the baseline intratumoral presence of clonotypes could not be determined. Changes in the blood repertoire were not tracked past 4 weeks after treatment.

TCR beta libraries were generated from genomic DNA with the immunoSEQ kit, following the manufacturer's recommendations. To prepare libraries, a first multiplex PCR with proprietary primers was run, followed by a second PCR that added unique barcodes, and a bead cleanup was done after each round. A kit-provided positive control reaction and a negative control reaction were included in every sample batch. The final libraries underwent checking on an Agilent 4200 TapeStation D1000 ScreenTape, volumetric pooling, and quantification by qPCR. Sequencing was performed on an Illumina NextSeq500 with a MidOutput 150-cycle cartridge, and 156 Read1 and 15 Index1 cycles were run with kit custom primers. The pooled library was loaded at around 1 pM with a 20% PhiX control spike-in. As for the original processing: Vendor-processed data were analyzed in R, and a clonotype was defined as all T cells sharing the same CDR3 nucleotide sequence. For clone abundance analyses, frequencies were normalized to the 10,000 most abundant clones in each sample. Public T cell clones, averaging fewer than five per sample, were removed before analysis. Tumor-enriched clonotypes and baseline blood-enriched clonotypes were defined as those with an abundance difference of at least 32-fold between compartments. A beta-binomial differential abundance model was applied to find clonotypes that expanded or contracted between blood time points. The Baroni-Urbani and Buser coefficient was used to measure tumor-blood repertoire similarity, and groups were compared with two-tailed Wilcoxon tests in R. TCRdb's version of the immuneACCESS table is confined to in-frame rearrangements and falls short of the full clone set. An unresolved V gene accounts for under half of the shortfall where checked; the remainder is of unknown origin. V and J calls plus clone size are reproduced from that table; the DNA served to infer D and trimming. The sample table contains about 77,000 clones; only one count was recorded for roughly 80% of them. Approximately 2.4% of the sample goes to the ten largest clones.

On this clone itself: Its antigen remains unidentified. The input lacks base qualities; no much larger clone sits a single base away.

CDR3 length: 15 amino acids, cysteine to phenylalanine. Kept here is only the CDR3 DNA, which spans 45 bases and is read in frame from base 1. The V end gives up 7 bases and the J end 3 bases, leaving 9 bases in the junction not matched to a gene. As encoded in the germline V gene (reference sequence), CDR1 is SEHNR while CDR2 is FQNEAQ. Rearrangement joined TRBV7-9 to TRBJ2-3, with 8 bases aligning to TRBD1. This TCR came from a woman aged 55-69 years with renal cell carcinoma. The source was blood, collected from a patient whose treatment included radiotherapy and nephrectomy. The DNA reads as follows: TGTGCCAGCACCGAGGACAGGGTAATGACAGATACGCAGTATTTT. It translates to CASTEDRVMTDTQYF.